This T cell receptor beta chain was profiled in a study of molecular identifiers for immune sequencing clone quantification. Using its own MiXCR run on the PCR reads, TCRdb lists one record per CDR3 protein. The table lists a few hundred thousand distinct CDR3 sequences, 24% of them singletons. This clonotype was counted many times. Antigen: not known. Regarding the study as a whole: Spiked Jurkat TCR RNA equal to one cell could reportedly be picked out among 900,000 to 1,000,000 naive cells. Identical TCR molecules sharing a barcode could underestimate highly expanded clone sizes.

The CDR3 is 13 amino acids. V was shortened by 5 bases and J by 4 bases, with 14 bases between the two germline ends. Per germline, CDR1 SQVTM and CDR2 ANQGSEA. The gene calls are TRBV29-1 and TRBJ1-1, with unresolved D. The material sequenced was naive CD8+ T cells from blood, with Jurkat cell RNA spiked in. The subset is: FACS-sorted CD8+CD4-CCR7+CD45RA+ naive T cells. This receptor was identified in a human donor in good health. Some libraries in this study had Jurkat cell RNA spiked in. In DNA, the CDR3 is TGCAGCGTTAAAGCCCAGGTCGCCACTGAAGCTTTCTTT. It is translated as CSVKAQVATEAFF.